A selection of T cell receptor beta chains follows, all from one sample in a study of cytomegalovirus exposure and HLA in healthy donors. Measured with immunoSEQ multiplex PCR; TCRdb has only the in-frame clones, and not every one. This sample carries approximately 130,000 clones, nearly 85% of them seen once, and the ten largest clones take over 1%. Material: PBMCs. These receptors were collected from a boy younger than 18 in good health and CMV-seronegative. Each CDR3 is given with its conserved first and last residue. The D gene is left open where the match is weak. A clone size is listed for some rows: how often the clone was seen (once, few, many), or a class if it is expanded.

j_gene | abundance | v_gene | d_gene | CDR3nt | CDR3aa
TRBJ1-5 | . | TRBV4-2 | . | TGTGCCAGCAGCCAAGATGAGCGACAGGTTGGGCAGCCCCAGCATTTT | CASSQDERQVGQPQHF
TRBJ1-1 | . | TRBV5-4 | TRBD1 | TGTGCCAGCAGGGACAGGAGGAACACTGAAGCTTTCTTT | CASRDRRNTEAFF
TRBJ2-3 | . | TRBV5-1 | . | TGCGCCAGCAGCTTGGGGGCAGGGAACACAGATACGCAGTATTTT | CASSLGAGNTDTQYF
TRBJ2-7 | . | TRBV29-1 | . | TGCAGCGTTACAGGGGCGGGGAGCTGGGACTACGAGCAGTACTTC | CSVTGAGSWDYEQYF
TRBJ2-7 | . | TRBV27 | . | TGTGCCAGCCGCAGGGGTCAATACGAGCAGTACTTC | CASRRGQYEQYF
TRBJ1-2 | . | TRBV9 | TRBD1 | TGTGCCAGCAGCGAGGACAGGGGGCACTATGGCTACACCTTC | CASSEDRGHYGYTF
TRBJ2-1 | . | TRBV6-4 | TRBD2 | TGTGCCAGCAGTGACTTAGCGGGAGGGGTGGATGAGCAGTTCTTC | CASSDLAGGVDEQFF
TRBJ1-2 | . | TRBV30 | TRBD1 | TGTGCCTGGACCCCGACAGGGGGCCACTATGGCTACACCTTC | CAWTPTGGHYGYTF
TRBJ1-2 | . | TRBV30 | . | TGTGCCTGGAGGGGGGGACCGAACTATGGCTACACCTTC | CAWRGGPNYGYTF
TRBJ1-2 | . | TRBV4-2 | . | TGTGCCAGCAGCCAAAGTGGGCAGGACAGACAATATGGCTACACCTTC | CASSQSGQDRQYGYTF
TRBJ2-3 | few | TRBV5-6 | TRBD2 | TGTGCCAGCAGCTCTATCGGACTAGCGGAACGTACGCAGTATTTT | CASSSIGLAERTQYF
TRBJ1-1 | once | TRBV29-1 | . | TGCAGCGTTGACAGGTTTCTCACTGAAGCTTTCTTT | CSVDRFLTEAFF
TRBJ2-3 | . | TRBV10-3 | . | TGTGCCATCAGTGATGTGATTAGCGAGACAGATACGCAGTATTTT | CAISDVISETDTQYF
TRBJ1-1 | . | TRBV7-9 | . | TGTGCCAGCAGCTTAGGGGGCAGCTTGAACACTGAAGCTTTCTTC | CASSLGGSLNTEAFF
TRBJ2-7 | . | TRBV2 | TRBD2 | TGTGCCAGCAGTGCCGGGACTAGCGGCTACGAGCAGTACTTC | CASSAGTSGYEQYF
TRBJ1-2 | once | TRBV6-5 | TRBD1 | TGTGCCAGCAGTTCTTTCAGACAGGGACCGAGCGGCTACACCTTC | CASSSFRQGPSGYTF
TRBJ2-1 | . | TRBV6-5 | . | TGTGCCAGCAGTCCCCCTGAGGGGGGGGTCAATGAGCAGTTCTTC | CASSPPEGGVNEQFF
TRBJ2-7 | . | TRBV5-1 | TRBD2 | TGCGCCAGCGGGCTCGGGGGGAGCTACGAGCAGTACTTC | CASGLGGSYEQYF
TRBJ2-7 | . | TRBV7-9 | . | TGTGCCAGCAGCTTAACTAGCTCCTACGAGCAGTACTTC | CASSLTSSYEQYF
TRBJ1-5 | once | TRBV6-1 | . | TGTGCCAGCAACAATCGGGGGTCGGGTCAGCCCCAGCATTTT | CASNNRGSGQPQHF
TRBJ1-5 | . | TRBV6-1 | TRBD1 | TGTGCCAGCAGTGAGGGGGACAGGGTTAGCAATCAGCCCCAGCATTTT | CASSEGDRVSNQPQHF
TRBJ2-7 | once | TRBV4-1 | . | TGCGCCAGCAGCCAATTGGAAGGGGTTAGGTACGAGCAGTACTTC | CASSQLEGVRYEQYF
TRBJ2-3 | . | TRBV7-2 | . | TGTGCCAGCAGCTCGAGCGGAACCCGCACAGATACGCAGTATTTT | CASSSSGTRTDTQYF
TRBJ1-3 | . | TRBV27 | . | TGTGCCAGCAGTCCTCGAGGACTGGGCTCTGGAAACACCATATATTTT | CASSPRGLGSGNTIYF
TRBJ2-7 | . | TRBV11-2 | TRBD1 | TGTGCCAGCAGCACCCGGACAGGGGACTCCTACGAGCAGTACTTC | CASSTRTGDSYEQYF
TRBJ1-5 | few | TRBV19 | . | TGTGCCAGCGGACAGAACAGCAATCAGCCCCAGCATTTT | CASGQNSNQPQHF
TRBJ2-5 | . | TRBV6-1 | . | TGTGCCAGCAGTGAATTCAGGGCCGAGACCCAGTACTTC | CASSEFRAETQYF
TRBJ2-6 | few | TRBV13 | TRBD1 | TGTGCCAGCAGCTCCCTGGACAGGGCTTTCTCTGGGGCCAACGTCCTGACTTTC | CASSSLDRAFSGANVLTF
TRBJ2-6 | . | TRBV27 | . | TGTGCCAGCAGATTGCTGAGCTCTGGGGCCAACGTCCTGACTTTC | CASRLLSSGANVLTF
TRBJ2-1 | . | TRBV7-2 | TRBD2 | TGTGCCAGCAGCTTAGGGCTAGCGGGCGGCTCCTACAATGAGCAGTTCTTC | CASSLGLAGGSYNEQFF